These 28 T cell receptor beta chains originate from one sample sequenced in a study of T cell changes during pregnancy in multiple sclerosis. The assay was immunoSEQ multiplex PCR, and TCRdb's table has in-frame clones only and misses some. This table holds more than 55,000 clones, about nine tenths found once. The starting material was CD4+ T cells from peripheral blood mononuclear cells, obtained in the third trimester of pregnancy. The receptors stem from a female donor with multiple sclerosis, enrolled in a pregnancy study.

V gene TRBV6-5 combines with J gene TRBJ2-7; 8 bases fit TRBD2. Germline lookup yields CDR1 MNHEY and CDR2 SVGAGI. Unmatched junction bases numbered 6, after V lost 6 bases and J lost 5 bases. The CDR3 is 13 residues long. CDR3 bases: TGTGCCAGCAGCCCCCCGGGACTAGACGAGCAGTACTTC. Its translation: CASSPPGLDEQYF.

The rearrangement joins TRBV6-6 to TRBJ2-5; tentative D call: TRBD2 (7 bases). CDR3 size: 15 residues. The germline V gene encodes CDR1 MNHNY and CDR2 SVGAGI (reference sequence). V was pared by 7 bases and J by 5 bases, with 20 bases between. The CDR3 sequence is CASINRGGAGETQYF. The CDR3 DNA sequence: TGTGCCAGCATTAATAGGGGGGGCGCGGGGGAGACCCAGTACTTC.

The chain carries TRBV6-5 and TRBJ2-5; TRBD1 matches 7 bases. V shed 5 bases and J 5 bases; nucleotides not matched to a gene: 5. The V gene's germline CDR1 is MNHEY and CDR2 SVGAGI. CDR3 length equals 13 residues. CDR3 residues: CASSRSGGETQYF. The CDR3 nucleotides read TGTGCCAGCAGTCGCTCAGGGGGTGAGACCCAGTACTTC.

This sequence joins TRBV27 and TRBJ1-1; D might be TRBD1 (5 bases). This CDR3 is 13 amino acids long. Germline V gives CDR1 MNHEY, CDR2 SMNVEV (reference sequence). V lost 3 bases, J lost 7 bases, and 12 bases lay in between. CDR3 residues: CASSFSRGSEAFF. CDR3 bases: TGTGCCAGCAGTTTTAGCCGGGGGAGTGAAGCTTTCTTT.

The chain has TRBV27 and TRBJ1-1; the match to TRBD1 covers 9 bases. CDR3 length: 15 residues. V dropped 5 bases and J dropped 2; count of bases not matched to a gene: 6. The germline CDR1 and CDR2 sequences are MNHEY and SMNVEV (reference sequence). The CDR3 DNA sequence: TGTGCCAGCAGTATACTGGGACAGGGTAACACTGAAGCTTTCTTT. It specifies CASSILGQGNTEAFF.

The rearrangement joins TRBV19 to TRBJ1-4, with TRBD1 matching over 8 bases. Germline CDR1 reads LNHDA; CDR2 reads SQIVND (reference sequence). CDR3 length: 16 amino acids. J gave up 8 bases and V 3 bases, and 11 bases lay outside the gene matches. CDR3 DNA sequence: TGTGCCAGTAGTATTGTAGGGACAGGCGGAGTGGAAAAACTGTTTTTT. Protein sequence: CASSIVGTGGVEKLFF.

The rearrangement links TRBV6-1 to TRBJ1-6; D not certain. The CDR3 extends over 15 amino acids. V dropped 0 bases and J dropped 7 bases, with 10 bases sitting between them. Germline lookup yields CDR1 MNHNS and CDR2 SASEGT. This chain's CDR3 is CASSEALQPNSPLHF. CDR3 coding DNA: TGTGCCAGCAGTGAAGCCCTACAGCCCAATTCACCCCTCCACTTT.

V and J are TRBV21-1 and TRBJ2-3; the listed D gene, TRBD2, was not tested against the DNA. TRBV21-1 is a documented pseudogene. The CDR3 length is 20 residues. The CDR3 DNA reads TGTGCCAGCAGCTCTTACGGGTACTTACTCCATCTTCTATTCACAGATACGCAGTATTTT. This encodes CASSSYGYLLHLLFTDTQYF.

V and J are TRBV19 and TRBJ1-5; D uncertain. The ends were cut back, 11 bases at V and 9 bases at J, with 20 bases in the middle. The CDR3 is made up of 13 amino acids. Germline values: CDR1 LNHDA, CDR2 SQIVND (reference sequence). DNA for the CDR3: TGTGCCGCCTCCCCGCAACAAATCCCGCCCCAGCATTTT. Protein product: CAASPQQIPPQHF.

Here the CDR3 DNA reads TGTGCCATATCCCAACAGGGCGAGTTCTTGAACACTGAAGCTTTCTTT. This translates into CAISQQGEFLNTEAFF. The V and J genes are TRBV10-3 and TRBJ1-1; perhaps TRBD1 as D (6 bases). This CDR3 contains 16 residues. Trimming took 9 bases from V and 0 from J, leaving 20 bases between them. Germline V gene lookup returns CDR1 ENHRY and CDR2 SYGVKD.

V and J are TRBV10-1 and TRBJ1-1; a possible D gene is TRBD1 (6 bases). Germline V gene data show CDR1 as WNHNN and CDR2 as SYGVQD (reference sequence). V was shortened by 6 bases and J by 1 base, with 9 bases between the two germline ends. CDR3 length: 13 amino acids. This chain's CDR3 is CASRTGSNTEAFF. CDR3 nucleotide sequence: TGCGCCAGCAGGACAGGATCGAACACTGAAGCTTTCTTT.

The chain recombines TRBV7-7 with TRBJ2-5; possible D gene TRBD2, 7 bases. Trimming removed 3 bases at V and 5 bases at J, with 13 bases between. Germline lookup yields CDR1 SSHAT and CDR2 FNYEAQ (reference sequence). This CDR3 comprises 14 residues. The chain's CDR3 is CASSLAGRGETQYF. The CDR3 coding sequence is TGTGCCAGCAGCTTGGCAGGGAGGGGGGAGACCCAGTACTTC.

The gene calls are TRBV5-8 and TRBJ1-3, with 8 nucleotides matching TRBD1. V dropped 2 bases and J dropped 2; count of bases not matched to a gene: 3. The germline V gene has CDR1 SGHTS and CDR2 YDEGEE. This CDR3 has 15 amino acids. For the CDR3, the DNA is TGTGCCAGCAGCTTTGGACAGGGCCCTGGAAACACCATATATTTT. Translated: CASSFGQGPGNTIYF.

V gene TRBV11-3 combines with J gene TRBJ2-5; D not resolved. The CDR3 sequence is 13 residues long. CDR1 and CDR2 from the germline V gene are SGHNT and YENEEA. V lost 3 bases and J 5 bases, leaving 10 bases between the germline ends. CDR3 sequence (DNA): TGTGCCAGCAGCTTGGTTGCTCAGGAGACCCAGTACTTC. This codes for CASSLVAQETQYF. Supplemented by reference TRBV11-3 and TRBJ2-5, the full variable domain reads EAGVVQSPRYKIIEKKQPVAFWCNPISGHNTLYWYLQNLGQGPELLIRYENEEAVDDSQLPKDRFSAERLKGVDSTLKIQPAELGDSAVYLCASSLVAQETQYFGPGTRLLVL.

The rearrangement uses TRBV9 and TRBJ2-6; D might be TRBD2 (5 bases). Per germline, CDR1 SGDLS and CDR2 YYNGEE. CDR3 length: 15 amino acids. With 2 bases removed from V and 2 bases from J, the gap between germline ends came to 8 bases. The CDR3 region has the DNA TGTGCCAGCAGCGTCGAGGGTGCTGGGGCCAACGTCCTGACTTTC. Translated, it gives CASSVEGAGANVLTF. The whole variable domain, remainder taken from reference TRBV9 and TRBJ2-6, is DSGVTQTPKHLITATGQRVTLRCSPRSGDLSVYWYQQSLDQGLQFLIQYYNGEERAKGNILERFSAQQFPDLHSELNLSSLELGDSALYFCASSVEGAGANVLTFGAGSRLTVL.

The V and J genes are TRBV9 and TRBJ1-3, with a tentative D call TRBD1 (6 bases). The CDR3 length is 16 residues. CDR1 is SGDLS, CDR2 YYNGEE, per germline. V was pared by 4 bases and J by 0 bases, with 14 bases between. In DNA form, the CDR3 reads TGTGCCAGCAGCTCTGATGACAGGCCCTCTGGAAACACCATATATTTT. It translates to CASSSDDRPSGNTIYF.

The chain is built from TRBV7-9 and TRBJ2-3; 8 positions match TRBD2. J lost 2 bases, V lost 2 bases, and 3 bases had no gene match. There are 15 residues in the CDR3. Germline V gives CDR1 SEHNR, CDR2 FQNEAQ (reference sequence). The CDR3 bases are TGTGCCAGCAGCTTAACCGGGAGGGACACAGATACGCAGTATTTT. Translating gives CASSLTGRDTDTQYF.

The chain uses TRBV19 and TRBJ2-7; D might be TRBD1 (5 bases). Trimming took off 8 bases at V and 1 base at J, with 15 bases between the two ends. CDR1 is LNHDA, CDR2 SQIVND, per germline (reference sequence). The CDR3 spans 14 residues. This CDR3 is CASGGWGRSYEQYF. CDR3 nucleotides: TGTGCCAGTGGCGGTTGGGGCAGATCCTACGAGCAGTACTTC.

The gene calls are TRBV5-6 and TRBJ2-2, with 7 positions matching TRBD1. The germline V gene has CDR1 SGHDT and CDR2 YYEEEE. With V trimmed by 4 bases and J by 0 bases, 6 bases remained unmatched. This CDR3 region has 16 residues. The CDR3 bases are TGTGCCAGCAGCCTTTTGACAGGGACGAACACCGGGGAGCTGTTTTTT. It codes for CASSLLTGTNTGELFF.

The V call is TRBV6-6, the J call TRBJ2-5; 11 bases are a match to TRBD2. The V and J ends lost 0 bases and 4 bases, in that order; junction bases with no gene match: 4. Germline CDR1 MNHNY, CDR2 SVGAGI (reference sequence). The CDR3 totals 16 residues. This CDR3 reads CASSYSSGGVGETQYF. The CDR3 DNA sequence: TGTGCCAGCAGTTACTCTAGCGGGGGGGTGGGAGAGACCCAGTACTTC.

The sample holds one count of this clone. The J gene is TRBJ2-6, the V gene TRBV5-1; perhaps TRBD2 as D (5 bases). The germline gives CDR1 SGHRS, CDR2 YFSETQ. Trimming left V 4 bases short and J 0 bases short, with 5 bases between. The length of the CDR3 is 14 residues. This CDR3 is CASSGGSGANVLTF. CDR3 nucleotides: TGCGCCAGCAGCGGAGGCTCTGGGGCCAACGTCCTGACTTTC.

The V and J genes are TRBV7-8 and TRBJ1-4; D may be TRBD1 (5 bases). V was shortened by 4 bases and J by 7 bases, with 16 bases between the two germline ends. The CDR3 extends over 15 amino acids. The germline CDR1 and CDR2 sequences are SGHVS and FQNEAQ. CDR3 loop: CASSSRARDFEKLFF. CDR3 coding DNA: TGTGCCAGCAGCTCTCGGGCCAGGGACTTTGAAAAACTGTTTTTT.

This clone was detected once. The J gene is TRBJ1-5, the V gene TRBV9; TRBD1 aligns across 8 bases. V trimming: 3 bases; J trimming: 3 bases; junction bases outside the gene matches: 5. CDR1 SGDLS and CDR2 YYNGEE come from the germline V gene. There are 15 residues in the CDR3. Written as DNA, the CDR3 is TGTGCCAGCAGCGCAGGGACAGGCTCCAATCAGCCCCAGCATTTT. It translates to CASSAGTGSNQPQHF.

The J gene is TRBJ2-3, the V gene TRBV19; 9 bases agree with TRBD2. V lost 8 bases and J lost 0; bases outside the gene matches: 12. Germline values: CDR1 LNHDA, CDR2 SQIVND (reference sequence). The CDR3 loop spans 17 amino acids. CDR3 in amino acids: CASGGLASASSTDTQYF. Here the CDR3 DNA reads TGTGCCAGTGGGGGACTAGCAAGCGCTTCTAGCACAGATACGCAGTATTTT.

The chain couples TRBV30 to TRBJ2-1; perhaps TRBD2 as D (6 bases). The germline V gene has CDR1 GTSNPN and CDR2 SVGIG (reference sequence). The CDR3 runs to 13 residues. V was trimmed by 0 bases and J by 4 bases, leaving 7 bases between them. CDR3: CAWSVGGYNEQFF. The CDR3 region has the DNA TGTGCCTGGAGTGTAGGAGGGTACAATGAGCAGTTCTTC.

The chain is built from TRBV5-8 and TRBJ1-5; D is possibly TRBD1 (6 bases). Looked up from germline, CDR1 is SGHTS and CDR2 is YDEGEE. Trimming removed 5 bases at V and 7 bases at J, with 13 bases between. The CDR3 is 13 amino acids. The CDR3 protein is CASSRQEAQPQHF. The DNA for the CDR3 is TGTGCCAGCAGTCGACAGGAGGCCCAGCCCCAGCATTTT.

This clone was detected only once. The CDR3 loop is CASSLGHGPNYGYTF. As DNA, the CDR3 is TGCGCCAGCAGCTTGGGGCATGGTCCGAACTATGGCTACACCTTC. V is TRBV5-1 and J is TRBJ1-2; no clear D gene. Trimming took off 0 bases at V and 2 bases at J, with 11 bases between the two ends. The CDR3 runs to 15 residues. The germline V gene encodes CDR1 SGHRS and CDR2 YFSETQ.

This clone was counted between two and nine times. The rearrangement joins TRBV18 to TRBJ1-6; D ambiguous. Per the germline V gene, CDR1 is KGHSH and CDR2 is LQKENI. The CDR3 length is 14 residues. V gave up 4 bases and J gave up 7 bases, with 11 bases separating them. CDR3 amino acids: CASSLRTENSPLHF. CDR3 DNA sequence: TGTGCCAGCTCACTGAGAACTGAAAATTCACCCCTCCACTTT.